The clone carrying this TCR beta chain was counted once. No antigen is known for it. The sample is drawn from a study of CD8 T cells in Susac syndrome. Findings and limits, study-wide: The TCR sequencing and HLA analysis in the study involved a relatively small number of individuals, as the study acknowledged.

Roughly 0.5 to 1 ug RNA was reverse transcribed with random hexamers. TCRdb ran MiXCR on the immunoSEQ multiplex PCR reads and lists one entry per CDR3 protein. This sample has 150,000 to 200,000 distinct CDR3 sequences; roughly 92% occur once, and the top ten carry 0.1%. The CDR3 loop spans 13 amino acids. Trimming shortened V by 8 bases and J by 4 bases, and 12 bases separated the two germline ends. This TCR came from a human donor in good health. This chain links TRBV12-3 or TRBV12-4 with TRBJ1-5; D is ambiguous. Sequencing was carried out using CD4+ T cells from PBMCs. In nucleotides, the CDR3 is TGTGCCAGCCGTCGTTCGCCAAATCAGCCCCAGCATTTT. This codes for CASRRSPNQPQHF.